This entry describes one T cell receptor beta chain. As yet, its antigen is unknown. The data were taken from a study of beta chain features in type 1 diabetes. Findings and limits, study-wide: Moderate yet significant TCRB CDR3 shortening was seen in Type 1 diabetes patients in all four CD4+ subsets. No resolution was reached here on whether HLA type influences TCRB rearrangement. The naive, central memory and Treg TCRB repertoires of patients appeared to be more similar to one another than those of healthy donors.

Via the markers CD45RO/CCR7/CD25/CD127/CD95/CD27, stem cell-like memory, regulatory, central memory and naive CD4+ cells were sorted. Reverse transcribing all isolated RNA meant expressed TCRB transcripts were sequenced. About 3.3 million reads, on average, came from each naive, central memory and regulatory T cell sample. Repertoires were generated with immunoSEQ multiplex PCR, while TCRdb's copy carries only in-frame clones and drops some. The sample contains 350,000 to 450,000 clones, over 9.5% of which appear only once. Germline CDR1 is KGHSH and CDR2 is LQKENI. This CDR3 contains 14 residues. Deletions cut 6 bases from V and 4 bases from J, with 16 bases between.

Sequenced sample: naive CD4+ T cells from blood. The chain links TRBV18 to TRBJ2-7; tentatively, D is TRBD2 (6 bases). This TCR was recovered from a young woman with type 1 diabetes. The CDR3 is CASSPGLGTYEQYF. CDR3 nucleotide sequence: TGTGCCAGCTCGCCCGGCCTGGGGACTTACGAGCAGTACTTC.